These 31 T cell receptor beta chains came from one sample sequenced in a study of blood T cell repertoires in COVID-19. The repertoire was sequenced with immunoSEQ multiplex PCR; TCRdb's copy has only in-frame clones and lacks some. The repertoire holds 200,000 or so clones, with over 65% as singletons. Source material: peripheral blood. These receptors all stem from a person between 65 and 80 years old with COVID-19, enrolled during active disease.

This clone was seen many times. The chain has TRBV7-8 and TRBJ1-2; 8 bases fit TRBD1. Germline V gene sequence: CDR1 SGHVS, CDR2 FQNEAQ. This CDR3 contains 16 residues. V shed 5 bases and J 5 bases; nucleotides not matched to a gene: 13. CDR3: CASSRARVGTGYGYTF. DNA of the CDR3: TGTGCCAGCAGCCGCGCCCGTGTCGGGACAGGTTATGGCTACACCTTC.

V and J are TRBV19 and TRBJ2-3, with D maybe TRBD1 (5 bases). This CDR3 contains 13 residues. Germline values: CDR1 LNHDA, CDR2 SQIVND (reference sequence). V was pared by 7 bases and J by 5 bases, with 13 bases between. The CDR3 protein is CASKRQGQDTQYF. DNA of the CDR3: TGTGCCAGTAAACGTCAGGGCCAAGATACGCAGTATTTT.

This chain uses TRBV30 with TRBJ2-6; D is ambiguous. Germline CDR1 reads GTSNPN; CDR2 reads SVGIG (reference sequence). The CDR3 sequence is 15 residues long. Trimming removed 0 bases from V and 4 bases from J, with 10 bases in between. The CDR3 region has the DNA TGTGCCTGGAGTGTTGGGCAGTTGGGGGCCAACGTCCTGACTTTC. Translation gives CAWSVGQLGANVLTF.

The CDR3 DNA sequence: TGTGCCAGCAGCCTCCAAGGAGGGGACGGTGGCTACACCTTC. This sequence encodes CASSLQGGDGGYTF. V usage is TRBV7-3 and J usage is TRBJ1-2, with D perhaps matching TRBD1 (5 bases). The CDR3 sequence is 14 residues long. CDR1 and CDR2 from the germline V gene are SGHTA and FQGTGA. Trimming took off 5 bases at V and 7 bases at J, with 17 bases between the two ends.

The chain is built from TRBV12-3 or TRBV12-4 and TRBJ2-5, with D possibly TRBD2 on 5 matching bases. V lost 3 bases and J lost 5, with 10 bases in between. The CDR3 extends over 13 amino acids. This CDR3 is CASSFPGMETQYF. CDR3 in DNA: TGTGCCAGCAGTTTTCCGGGAATGGAGACCCAGTACTTC.

With respect to this clone: The sample contains more than one DNA sequence encoding this CDR3. The rearrangement joins TRBV5-4 to TRBJ2-3; D remains ambiguous. V was pared by 1 base and J by 6 bases, with 9 bases between. The germline gives CDR1 SGHNT, CDR2 YYREEE (reference sequence). The CDR3 is made up of 13 amino acids. CDR3 coding DNA: TGTGCCAGCAGCTTGCTGGCAACGGATACGCAGTATTTT. This translates into CASSLLATDTQYF.

The V and J genes are TRBV4-2 and TRBJ2-7; TRBD2 aligns across 8 bases. The CDR3 is made up of 15 amino acids. V lost 0 bases and J lost 7; bases outside the gene matches: 8. Germline V gives CDR1 LGHNA, CDR2 YNFKEQ. The CDR3 DNA follows: TGTGCCAGCAGCCAAGAAGGGACTAGGGGATTAGAGCAGTACTTC. Translation: CASSQEGTRGLEQYF.

The chain has TRBV5-1 and TRBJ2-3; D is undetermined. Trimming shortened V by 3 bases and J by 2 bases, and 13 bases separated the two germline ends. The CDR3 spans 15 residues. Germline lookup yields CDR1 SGHRS and CDR2 YFSETQ. This chain's CDR3 is CASSSTPGYTDTQYF. The CDR3, as DNA: TGCGCCAGCAGCTCAACCCCGGGTTACACAGATACGCAGTATTTT.

The gene calls are TRBV3-1 (or the pseudogene TRBV3-2) and TRBJ1-1; TRBD1 aligns across 10 bases. Trimming at V came to 4 bases and at J to 5 bases, leaving 1 base not matched to a gene. CDR1 and CDR2 from the germline V gene are LGHDT and YNNKEL (reference sequence). The CDR3 consists of 13 residues. The CDR3 loop reads CASSPDRGTEAFF. The DNA of the CDR3 is TGTGCCAGCAGCCCGGACAGGGGGACTGAAGCTTTCTTT.

The rearrangement joins TRBV5-1 to TRBJ1-4; no reliable D call. There are 14 residues in the CDR3. Germline V gene data show CDR1 as SGHRS and CDR2 as YFSETQ. With 0 bases removed from V and 4 bases from J, the gap between germline ends came to 7 bases. CDR3 nucleotide sequence: TGCGCCAGCAGCTTGGACGGACTTAATGAAAAACTGTTTTTT. Translating it yields CASSLDGLNEKLFF.

This clone appeared a single time. This chain joins TRBV4-1 and TRBJ1-5; TRBD1 might be the D (6 bases). Germline V lookup: CDR1 MGHRA, CDR2 YSYEKL. The V end was cut by 4 bases, the J end by 3 bases, with 16 bases between. There are 16 residues in the CDR3. CDR3 bases: TGCGCCAGCAGCCCCCGTCAGACAGGAGCCAATCAGCCCCAGCATTTT. Translation: CASSPRQTGANQPQHF.

This clone showed up just once. The chain is built from TRBV6-5 and TRBJ1-1, with unresolved D. Germline V gives CDR1 MNHEY, CDR2 SVGAGI. V lost 2 bases and J lost 1, with 8 bases in between. This CDR3 is built from 14 residues. CDR3 region: CASSYAPGNTEAFF. In nucleotides, the CDR3 is TGTGCCAGCAGTTACGCCCCAGGGAACACTGAAGCTTTCTTT.

J is TRBJ2-7 and V is TRBV4-1; 9 bases agree with TRBD2. Germline trimming cut 2 bases from V and 4 bases from J; bases unmatched to any gene: 6. The CDR3 covers 15 residues. Looked up from germline, CDR1 is MGHRA and CDR2 is YSYEKL. CDR3 nucleotide sequence: TGCGCCAGCAGCCAAAGTCTAGCGGGGATTTACGAGCAGTACTTC. Protein: CASSQSLAGIYEQYF.

The V gene is TRBV2, the J gene TRBJ2-2, with 8 bases aligning to TRBD1. CDR3 size: 18 residues. Trimming took 6 bases from V and 4 from J; bases not matched to a gene: 16. In germline, CDR1 is SNHLY, CDR2 FYNNEI. CDR3 sequence: CASRSRGRVSLGTGELFF. The CDR3 nucleotides are TGTGCCAGCAGGTCCAGGGGGCGCGTTTCTTTGGGCACCGGGGAGCTGTTTTTT.

This clone was picked up a small number of times. This chain uses TRBV24-1 with TRBJ2-3, with D possibly TRBD1 on 5 matching bases. Germline lookup yields CDR1 KGHDR and CDR2 SFDVKD. V was clipped by 9 bases and J by 0 bases, with 15 bases between them. The CDR3 runs to 15 residues. This chain's CDR3 is CATATGQSSTDTQYF. DNA for the CDR3: TGTGCCACCGCAACAGGACAATCTAGCACAGATACGCAGTATTTT.

The chain employs TRBV5-8 and TRBJ1-2; 8 nucleotides match TRBD1. The CDR3 spans 15 residues. The junction had 12 bases not matched to a gene; V was cut back by 4 bases and J by 7 bases. CDR1 and CDR2 from the germline V gene are SGHTS and YDEGEE. The CDR3 sequence is CASSPRTGRLGGYTF. The CDR3 bases are TGTGCCAGCAGCCCACGGACAGGGAGACTAGGTGGCTACACCTTC. Combining the CDR3 with reference TRBV5-8 and TRBJ1-2 gives the whole variable domain EAGVTQSPTHLIKTRGQQATLRCSPISGHTSVYWYQQALGLGLQFLLWYDEGEERNRGNFPPRFSGRQFPNYSSELNVNALELEDSALYLCASSPRTGRLGGYTFGSGTRLTVV.

This rearrangement joins TRBV6-2 or TRBV6-3 to TRBJ2-7, with 8 bases identical to TRBD2. Trimming took 5 bases from V and 6 from J; bases not matched to a gene: 15. This CDR3 contains 16 residues. Germline V gene data show CDR1 as MNHEY and CDR2 as SVGEGT. The CDR3 here is CASSNPGRGGLREQYF. As DNA, the CDR3 is TGTGCCAGCAGTAACCCCGGTCGGGGGGGTCTACGCGAGCAGTACTTC.

The chain links TRBV6-2 or TRBV6-3 to TRBJ1-5, with D hard to call. Looked up from germline, CDR1 is MNHEY and CDR2 is SVGEGT. CDR3 length equals 14 residues. V was clipped by 2 bases and J by 1 base, with 6 bases between them. The CDR3 region has the DNA TGTGCCAGCAGTTACCACGAGAGCAATCAGCCCCAGCATTTT. Encoded protein: CASSYHESNQPQHF.

The chain combines TRBV30 with TRBJ1-6; 8 bases map to TRBD1. From germline, CDR1 is GTSNPN and CDR2 SVGIG (reference sequence). The CDR3 is 14 amino acids. The junction had 7 bases not matched to a gene; V was cut back by 4 bases and J by 8 bases. CDR3: CAWTGQVGDSPLHF. The CDR3, as DNA: TGTGCCTGGACGGGACAGGTAGGGGATTCACCCCTCCACTTT. The full variable domain, in which reference TRBV30 and TRBJ1-6 provide the parts outside the CDR3, is SQTIHQWPATLVQPVGSPLSLECTVEGTSNPNLYWYRQAAGRGLQLLFYSVGIGQISSEVPQNLSASRPQDRQFILSSKKLLLSDSGFYLCAWTGQVGDSPLHFGNGTRLTVT.

V and J are TRBV7-9 and TRBJ2-2; tentative D call: TRBD1 (5 bases). V was shortened by 5 bases and J by 4 bases, with 11 bases between the two germline ends. CDR1 and CDR2 from the germline V gene are SEHNR and FQNEAQ (reference sequence). The CDR3 runs 14 residues. The chain's CDR3 is CASSTIDSTGELFF. CDR3 DNA sequence: TGTGCCAGCAGCACCATCGACAGCACCGGGGAGCTGTTTTTT. Full variable domain (rest looked up from reference TRBV7-9 and TRBJ2-2): DTGVSQNPRHKITKRGQNVTFRCDPISEHNRLYWYRQTLGQGPEFLTYFQNEAQLEKSRLLSDRFSAERPKGSFSTLEIQRTEQGDSAMYLCASSTIDSTGELFFGEGSRLTVL.

In its sample, this clone was seen a few times. This chain uses TRBV5-4 with TRBJ1-1; D is perhaps TRBD1 (5 bases). V lost 2 bases and J lost 5, with 13 bases in between. Germline-derived CDR1 and CDR2 are SGHNT and YYREEE (reference sequence). The CDR3 loop spans 14 amino acids. As DNA, the CDR3 is TGTGCCAGCAGCTTATCAGGGTACGGTACTGAAGCTTTCTTT. It encodes CASSLSGYGTEAFF.

The rearrangement uses TRBV7-2 and TRBJ2-3; D ambiguous. From germline, CDR1 is SGHTA and CDR2 FQGNSA. V shed 1 base and J shed 1 base, with 3 bases lying between them. This CDR3 spans 13 amino acids. The CDR3 DNA reads as TGTGCCAGCAGCTTAGGAGGCACAGATACGCAGTATTTT. This encodes CASSLGGTDTQYF.

The chain has TRBV27 and TRBJ1-4; TRBD1 matches 11 bases. From germline, CDR1 is MNHEY and CDR2 SMNVEV (reference sequence). V dropped 6 bases and J dropped 3; count of bases not matched to a gene: 6. The CDR3 runs to 16 residues. The CDR3 DNA sequence: TGTGCCAGCAGGGACAGGGGGCGTTCCCCTAATGAAAAACTGTTTTTT. It translates to CASRDRGRSPNEKLFF.

In this sample, this clone turned up once. The genes are TRBV30 and TRBJ1-6, with TRBD1 identical over 9 bases. CDR3 length: 14 amino acids. Looked up from germline, CDR1 is GTSNPN and CDR2 is SVGIG (reference sequence). V dropped 3 bases and J dropped 5; count of bases not matched to a gene: 2. The CDR3 DNA is TGTGCCTGGAGGGGGACAGGGCATAATTCACCCCTCCACTTT. Translating gives CAWRGTGHNSPLHF.

The chain uses TRBV10-3 and TRBJ2-1; D perhaps matches TRBD2 (6 bases). The CDR3 totals 16 residues. V lost 4 bases and J 2 bases, leaving 15 bases between the germline ends. Germline V gives CDR1 ENHRY, CDR2 SYGVKD. The CDR3 loop is CAISVRGGGTYNEQFF. The CDR3 DNA reads TGTGCCATCAGTGTACGGGGTGGAGGGACCTACAATGAGCAGTTCTTC.

This clone has a count of ten or more. The rearrangement links TRBV6-5 to TRBJ2-7, with D possibly being TRBD1 (6 bases). Trimming shortened V by 7 bases and J by 2 bases, and 18 bases separated the two germline ends. Germline V CDR1 and CDR2: MNHEY, SVGAGI. The CDR3 length is 15 residues. CDR3 nucleotides: TGTGCCAGCACTCAGGAATACAGGGTGGCCTACGAGCAGTACTTC. Its translation: CASTQEYRVAYEQYF.

For the CDR3, the DNA is TGTGCCATCATGGTTCGGGGGACGTACGAGCAGTACTTC. It specifies CAIMVRGTYEQYF. The rearrangement uses TRBV10-3 and TRBJ2-7; D is perhaps TRBD2 (6 bases). CDR3 length: 13 residues. Germline values: CDR1 ENHRY, CDR2 SYGVKD. V lost 7 bases to trimming and J lost 4 bases, with 14 bases between them.

The rearrangement joins TRBV18 to TRBJ2-2; TRBD2 aligns across 7 bases. The CDR3 is made up of 16 amino acids. Germline V gene sequence: CDR1 KGHSH, CDR2 LQKENI. With 4 bases clipped from V and 2 bases from J, the junction kept 7 bases outside the gene matches. CDR3 sequence: CASSRESGGNTGELFF. The CDR3 DNA follows: TGTGCCAGCTCACGAGAGTCGGGAGGCAACACCGGGGAGCTGTTTTTT.

The chain combines TRBV7-2 with TRBJ1-5; TRBD1 might be the D (6 bases). Trimming left V 5 bases short and J 2 bases short, with 10 bases between. CDR3 size: 14 residues. The germline gives CDR1 SGHTA, CDR2 FQGNSA. This chain's CDR3 is CASSVQGRNQPQHF. CDR3 sequence (DNA): TGTGCCAGCAGCGTACAGGGTCGCAATCAGCCCCAGCATTTT.

The CDR3 protein is CASRTQGGPLETQYF. The DNA for the CDR3 is TGTGCCAGCAGAACTCAGGGGGGCCCACTAGAGACCCAGTACTTC. V usage is TRBV21-1 and J usage is TRBJ2-5; TRBD1 is taken as the D call from the table, unchecked against the DNA. TRBV21-1 is a documented pseudogene. This CDR3 is built from 15 residues.

This clone was observed once. V and J are TRBV3-1 (or the pseudogene TRBV3-2) and TRBJ2-4; D remains ambiguous. Trimming took off 1 base at V and 1 base at J, with 11 bases between the two ends. The CDR3 length is 16 residues. Per the germline V gene, CDR1 is LGHDT and CDR2 is YNNKEL (reference sequence). CDR3 bases: TGTGCCAGCAGCCAAGGTATGGGCCGGGCCAAAAACATTCAGTACTTC. The encoded protein is CASSQGMGRAKNIQYF.